This T cell receptor (beta chain) was obtained from a study of OX40 agonist ivuxolimab in advanced cancers. This clone was counted between two and nine times. The CDR3 contains 15 residues. The germline V gene has CDR1 LNHDA and CDR2 SQIVND (reference sequence). Trimming stripped 1 base from V and 1 base from J, with 8 bases between. Clones were read by immunoSEQ multiplex PCR, and TCRdb kept only the in-frame ones, dropping some. The table records 55,000 to 80,000 clones, 81% of them present only once. The rearrangement links TRBV19 to TRBJ1-5, with a tentative D call TRBD1 (5 bases). This clonotype was obtained from an adult with an advanced solid tumor such as melanoma, head and neck, liver or kidney cancer. Specimen: CD4+ or CD8+ T cells sorted from blood, collected in a trial of the OX40 agonist ivuxolimab. The CDR3 DNA is TGTGCCAGTAGTATAGTCAAGGGGAGCAATCAGCCCCAGCATTTT. Translation: CASSIVKGSNQPQHF.